A single sample gave rise to the 10 T cell receptor beta chains below, sequenced in a study of low-dose radiotherapy and immunotherapy resistance in tumors. Time point defined: after trial treatment. Treatment described: LDRT plus nivolumab, ipilimumab, low-dose cyclophosphamide and aspirin (RACIN trial). TRAV- and TRBV-specific primers, spanning alpha and beta chains, primed first-strand cDNA. Amplification, which lasted 20 PCR cycles, used a constant-region primer and V-primer adapter to amplify TCRs. MiXCR, run by TCRdb on the reads, gives a single entry per CDR3 protein. The sample lists around 33,000 distinct CDR3 sequences; around 47% were seen once. The sequences come from PBMCs, collected after low-dose radiotherapy plus immunotherapy. These receptors all come from a male donor with gallbladder cancer.

This clonotype was recorded many times. The chain couples TRBV15 to TRBJ2-2; TRBD1 matches at 7 bases. CDR3 size: 16 residues. J lost 4 bases, V lost 1 base, and 6 bases had no gene match. Germline assignment: CDR1 LNHNV and CDR2 YYDKDF (reference sequence). The CDR3 spells CATSRVARQGTGELFF. DNA for the CDR3: TGTGCCACCAGCAGAGTAGCCCGACAGGGCACCGGGGAGCTGTTTTTT.

This clonotype is medium-sized by share. This rearrangement joins TRBV6-2 or TRBV6-3 to TRBJ2-7; D is uncertain. Germline lookup yields CDR1 MNHEY and CDR2 SVGEGT. The V gene lost 8 bases and the J gene lost 3 bases, with 17 bases spanning the gap. The CDR3 sequence is 14 residues long. DNA of the CDR3: TGTGCCAGCTGGCACCGTGGGGTCGGCTACGAGCAGTACTTC. Translating gives CASWHRGVGYEQYF.

In its sample, this clonotype was seen a few times. The V call is TRBV28, the J call TRBJ2-5; a possible D gene is TRBD2 (5 bases). Germline-derived CDR1 and CDR2 are MDHEN and SYDVKM. Trimming removed 3 bases from V and 7 bases from J, with 12 bases in between. The CDR3 totals 13 residues. CDR3 in amino acids: CASSFLGVVTQYF. The DNA for the CDR3 is TGTGCCAGCAGTTTCCTCGGGGTGGTGACCCAGTACTTC.

Only a few counts were recorded for this clonotype. The V gene is TRBV10-3, the J gene TRBJ2-1; 11 nucleotides match TRBD2. Trimming cost V 8 bases and J 6 bases; bases outside gene matches: 9. Germline CDR1 is ENHRY and CDR2 is SYGVKD. The CDR3 consists of 15 residues. The CDR3 DNA reads TGTGCCATCGGGAATAGCGGGAGGGCCGTCAATGAGCAGTTCTTC. Protein product: CAIGNSGRAVNEQFF.

This clonotype qualifies as medium-sized. The chain has TRBV5-1 and TRBJ2-3; possibly TRBD2 for D (6 bases). The CDR3 spans 15 residues. Deletions cut 0 bases from V and 2 bases from J, with 10 bases between. Germline V lookup: CDR1 SGHRS, CDR2 YFSETQ. The CDR3 is CASSLAGTDTDTQYF. In DNA form, the CDR3 reads TGCGCCAGCAGCTTGGCCGGGACTGACACAGATACGCAGTATTTT. Complete variable domain (other parts from reference TRBV5-1 and TRBJ2-3): KAGVTQTPRYLIKTRGQQVTLSCSPISGHRSVSWYQQTPGQGLQFLFEYFSETQRNKGNFPGRFSGRQFSNSRSEMNVSTLELGDSALYLCASSLAGTDTDTQYFGPGTRLTVL.

In this sample, this clonotype turned up many times. The chain carries TRBV28 and TRBJ2-6; D unresolved. The V end lost 8 bases, the J end lost 0 bases, and 8 bases lay between the germline ends. There are 14 residues in the CDR3. Germline loops: CDR1 MDHEN, CDR2 SYDVKM. CDR3 in amino acids: CASEVFSGANVLTF. The CDR3 DNA follows: TGTGCCAGCGAAGTCTTCTCTGGGGCCAACGTCCTGACTTTC.

The table lists this clonotype with a few counts. The CDR3 protein is CASSLGGSTDTQYF. In DNA, the CDR3 is TGTGCCAGCAGCCTAGGAGGAAGCACAGATACGCAGTATTTT. The V and J genes are TRBV28 and TRBJ2-3, with TRBD2 as a possible D gene (5 bases). The CDR3 runs 14 residues. V lost 6 bases and J lost 0, with 10 bases in between. Germline V gives CDR1 MDHEN, CDR2 SYDVKM.

The V gene is TRBV4-3, the J gene TRBJ2-1; TRBD1 or TRBD2 may be the D gene (6 bases each). The germline gives CDR1 LGHNA, CDR2 YSLEER. The CDR3 loop spans 16 amino acids. Trimming shortened V by 1 base and J by 5 bases, and 15 bases separated the two germline ends. CDR3 nucleotide sequence: TGCGCCAGCAGCCAAGGATGGGGGGCACTTAACAATGAGCAGTTCTTC. Amino acid sequence: CASSQGWGALNNEQFF.

The chain employs TRBV11-1 and TRBJ2-3; D is uncertain. Trimming took 3 bases from V and 5 from J, leaving 21 bases between them. Germline V lookup: CDR1 SGHAT, CDR2 FQDESV (reference sequence). This CDR3 is built from 17 residues. The CDR3 nucleotides are TGTGCCAGCAGCTTGGGTCGGGCCGCCCCGCTCGGAGATACGCAGTATTTT. Translating gives CASSLGRAAPLGDTQYF.

With respect to this clonotype: Germline is not matched at one junction end, which may reflect a read error. This chain joins TRBV6-8 and TRBJ2-7; 7 positions match TRBD1. Germline assignment: CDR1 MNHGY and CDR2 SAAAGT. The CDR3 loop spans 14 amino acids. The CDR3 DNA sequence: TGCGCCAGCAGTAACCGGGACAGAACCTACGAGCAGTACTTC. This encodes CASSNRDRTYEQYF.